This TCR beta chain was sequenced for a study of human T cells and chemical hapten exposure. Time point: patch test 1, 2 weeks after DPC sensitization. Treatment of the sample: therapeutic diphenylcyclopropenone sensitization with weekly scalp DPC. Suited to DPC and affected by alopecia, the donors ranged from 18 to 70 years old. One entry per CDR3 protein results from TCRdb running MiXCR on the RACE reads. The repertoire holds roughly 380,000 distinct CDR3 sequences, with around 5% as singletons. This clonotype was recorded many times. The CDR3 loop spans 12 amino acids. CDR1 and CDR2 from the germline V gene are MDHEN and SYDVKM. V was pared by 3 bases and J by 5 bases, with 5 bases between.

This sample comprised whole blood, obtained in connection with sensitization to the hapten diphenylcyclopropenone (DPC). This sequence joins TRBV28 and TRBJ2-4; weak D call: TRBD2 (5 bases). The clonotype was recovered from a woman between 45 and 60 years old with alopecia areata. Some clones in this sample may be carry-over from other donors' samples. The CDR3: CASSLRENIQYF. In DNA, the CDR3 is TGTGCCAGCAGTTTGAGGGAAAACATTCAGTACTTC.